This entry lists 8 T cell receptor beta chains sequenced from one sample in a study of cytomegalovirus exposure and HLA in healthy donors. This PCR relied on a set of 60 Vbeta primers and 13 Jbeta primers. The table came from immunoSEQ multiplex PCR; TCRdb's copy has only in-frame clones and leaves some out. This sample has some 180,000 clones, with around 80% found just once. The sequencing input was PBMCs. The receptors stem from a girl under 18 in good health and CMV-seropositive.

V and J are TRBV14 and TRBJ1-1; weak D call: TRBD1 (6 bases). The CDR3 extends over 14 amino acids. Germline loops: CDR1 SGHDN, CDR2 FVKESK. V dropped 1 base and J dropped 0 bases, with 6 bases sitting between them. CDR3 region: CASSQGTVNTEAFF. CDR3 DNA: TGTGCCAGCAGCCAAGGGACAGTGAACACTGAAGCTTTCTTT.

The DNA of the CDR3 is TGTGCCAGCAGTCTAAGGGGTACTAGCGGGAGGGTTACCGGGGAGCTGTTTTTT. Translation gives CASSLRGTSGRVTGELFF. This chain joins TRBV27 and TRBJ2-2; 13 bases line up with TRBD2. V was clipped by 5 bases and J by 5 bases; unmatched bases: 11. The length of the CDR3 is 18 residues. Germline assignment: CDR1 MNHEY and CDR2 SMNVEV (reference sequence).

This chain joins TRBV4-1 and TRBJ2-7; TRBD1 matches 7 bases. The germline gives CDR1 MGHRA, CDR2 YSYEKL. V was clipped by 5 bases and J by 1 base; unmatched bases: 11. This CDR3 region has 16 residues. The CDR3 spells CASSNFPGQISYEQYF. The CDR3 bases are TGCGCCAGCAGCAACTTTCCGGGACAGATATCCTACGAGCAGTACTTC.

DNA of the CDR3: TGTGCCAGCAGCTTAGATGGGTGGGGTAGCGGGAGAAATGAGCAGTTCTTC. Translating it yields CASSLDGWGSGRNEQFF. This chain uses TRBV11-3 with TRBJ2-1; 9 bases line up with TRBD2. CDR3 length: 17 amino acids. The germline V gene encodes CDR1 SGHNT and CDR2 YENEEA. Unmatched junction bases numbered 10, after V lost 0 bases and J lost 7 bases.

The chain employs TRBV6-5 and TRBJ1-2; possible D gene TRBD1, 5 bases. The CDR3 has 14 amino acids. Germline CDR1 and CDR2: MNHEY and SVGAGI. The V gene lost 0 bases and the J gene lost 5 bases, with 10 bases spanning the gap. CDR3 amino acids: CASSYSQGWYGYTF. The CDR3 region has the DNA TGTGCCAGCAGTTACTCCCAGGGTTGGTATGGCTACACCTTC.

The V and J genes are TRBV29-1 and TRBJ1-2, with 7 positions matching TRBD1. The germline gives CDR1 SQVTM, CDR2 ANQGSEA. The junction had 9 bases not matched to a gene; V was cut back by 5 bases and J by 6 bases. There are 13 residues in the CDR3. This CDR3 reads CSVYDREGDGYTF. DNA for the CDR3: TGCAGCGTTTACGACAGGGAAGGCGATGGCTACACCTTC.

V gene TRBV15 combines with J gene TRBJ1-5; D is ambiguous. Looked up from germline, CDR1 is LNHNV and CDR2 is YYDKDF (reference sequence). The CDR3 contains 15 residues. V was pared by 2 bases and J by 3 bases, with 11 bases between. CDR3 region: CATSRPDKYNQPQHF. CDR3 bases: TGTGCCACCAGCAGACCTGACAAGTACAATCAGCCCCAGCATTTT.

The chain carries TRBV7-9 and TRBJ2-5; 8 bases map to TRBD2. The CDR3 length is 15 residues. After removal of 5 bases from V and 5 bases from J, the junction contained 10 bases not matched to a gene. The germline CDR1 and CDR2 sequences are SEHNR and FQNEAQ (reference sequence). For the CDR3, the DNA is TGTGCCAGCAGCCCGATTAGCGGGGCCTGGGAGACCCAGTACTTC. Translating it yields CASSPISGAWETQYF.